This T cell receptor beta chain originates from a study of CD8 T cells in ankylosing spondylitis. Findings and limits, study-wide: It was reported that disease-linked clones were significantly enriched in matched ankylosing spondylitis synovial fluid. Within ankylosing spondylitis blood, a TCR beta motif made up of several highly homologous variants appeared to be characteristic.

Germline V CDR1 and CDR2: SGHVS, FQNEAQ. With 5 bases removed from V and 3 bases from J, the gap between germline ends came to 22 bases. This CDR3 comprises 17 residues. A single record per CDR3 protein comes from TCRdb applying MiXCR to the 5' RACE reads. The sample includes a few hundred thousand distinct CDR3 sequences, approximately 22% seen only once; the top ten take approximately 14%. With respect to this clonotype: Its target is unknown.

The sequenced sample consisted of blood, either unsorted or a sorted T cell fraction (not recorded which). The TCR was taken from a male donor with ankylosing spondylitis or in good health (not recorded which). The chain links TRBV7-8 to TRBJ2-5, with D maybe TRBD2 (6 bases). The CDR3 DNA is TGTGCCAGCAGCATAATGGTGGGTGGCGGGGCAGAAGAGACCCAGTACTTC. This encodes CASSIMVGGGAEETQYF.